This T cell receptor beta chain was found in a study of patients and donors after allogeneic stem cell transplantation. The CDR3 consists of 15 residues. The germline V gene encodes CDR1 SGDLS and CDR2 YYNGEE. V was shortened by 4 bases and J by 1 base, with 13 bases between the two germline ends. TCRdb reprocessed the RT-PCR reads via MiXCR and lists one record per CDR3 protein. This table holds about 960,000 distinct CDR3 sequences, roughly 18% found once. V gene TRBV9 combines with J gene TRBJ2-3, with D hard to call. Sequences were obtained from blood, either unsorted or a sorted T cell fraction (not recorded which). This sequence was found in a human donor who was either an allogeneic HSCT recipient or a stem cell or donor lymphocyte infusion donor (not recorded which). It is not recorded whose cells these are; they may come from a transplant donor. The CDR3 spells CASSLREIGTDTQYF. The CDR3 DNA is TGTGCCAGCAGCCTCCGAGAGATTGGCACAGATACGCAGTATTTT.